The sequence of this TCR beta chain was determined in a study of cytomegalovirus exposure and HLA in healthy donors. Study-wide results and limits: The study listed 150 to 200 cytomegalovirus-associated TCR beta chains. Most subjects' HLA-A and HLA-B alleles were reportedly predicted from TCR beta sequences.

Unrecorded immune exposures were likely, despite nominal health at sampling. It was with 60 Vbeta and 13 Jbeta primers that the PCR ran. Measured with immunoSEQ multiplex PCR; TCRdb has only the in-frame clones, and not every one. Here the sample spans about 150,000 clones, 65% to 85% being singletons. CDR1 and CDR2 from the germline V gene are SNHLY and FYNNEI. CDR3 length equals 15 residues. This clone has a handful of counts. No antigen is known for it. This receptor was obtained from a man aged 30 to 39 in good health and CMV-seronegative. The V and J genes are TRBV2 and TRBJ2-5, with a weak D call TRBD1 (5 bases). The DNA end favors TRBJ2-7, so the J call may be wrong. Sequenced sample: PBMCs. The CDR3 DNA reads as TGTGCCAGCAGTGTAGAGATGTCAGGGCCGGACGAGCAGTACTTC. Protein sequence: CASSVEMSGPDEQYF.